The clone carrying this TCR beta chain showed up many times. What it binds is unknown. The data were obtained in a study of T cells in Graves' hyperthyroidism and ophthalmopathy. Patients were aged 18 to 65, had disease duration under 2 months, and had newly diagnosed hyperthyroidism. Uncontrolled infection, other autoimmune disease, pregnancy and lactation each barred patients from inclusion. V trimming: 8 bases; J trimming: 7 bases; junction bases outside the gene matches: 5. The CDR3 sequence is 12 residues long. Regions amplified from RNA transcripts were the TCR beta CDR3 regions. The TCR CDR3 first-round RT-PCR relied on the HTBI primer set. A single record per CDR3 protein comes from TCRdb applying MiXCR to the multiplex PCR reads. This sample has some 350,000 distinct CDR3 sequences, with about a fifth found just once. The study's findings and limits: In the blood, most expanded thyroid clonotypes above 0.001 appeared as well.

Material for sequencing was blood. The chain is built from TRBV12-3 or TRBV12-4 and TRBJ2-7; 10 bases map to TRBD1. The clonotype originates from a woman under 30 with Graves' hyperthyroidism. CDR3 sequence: CASGTGAREQYF. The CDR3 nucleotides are TGTGCCAGCGGGACAGGGGCACGGGAGCAGTACTTC.